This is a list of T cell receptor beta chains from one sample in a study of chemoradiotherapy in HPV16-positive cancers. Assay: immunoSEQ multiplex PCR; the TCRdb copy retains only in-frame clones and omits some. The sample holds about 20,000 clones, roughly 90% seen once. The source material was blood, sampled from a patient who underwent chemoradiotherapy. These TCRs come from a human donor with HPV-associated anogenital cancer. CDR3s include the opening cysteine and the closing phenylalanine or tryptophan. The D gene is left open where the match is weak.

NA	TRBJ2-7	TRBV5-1	TGCGCCAGCAGTTTGCTAGAGGGTTCCGGGCCGTACTTC	CASSLLEGSGPYF
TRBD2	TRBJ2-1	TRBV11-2	TGTGCCAGCAGCTTAGATGGACTAGCGGACTACAATGAGCAGTTCTTC	CASSLDGLADYNEQFF
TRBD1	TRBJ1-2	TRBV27	TGTGCCAGCAGTCCACATGGGACAGTTGGGTATGGCTACACCTTC	CASSPHGTVGYGYTF
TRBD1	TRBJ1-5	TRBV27	TGTGCCAGCAGAGGGACAGGGTTTAGTCAGCCCCAGCATTTT	CASRGTGFSQPQHF
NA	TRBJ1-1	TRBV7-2	TGTGCCAGCAGCTTAGATGGGGGTAAGGCGAACACTGAAGCTTTCTTT	CASSLDGGKANTEAFF
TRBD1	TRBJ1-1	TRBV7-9	TGTGCCAGCAGCAGAATATACAGGGGGAACACTGAAGCTTTCTTT	CASSRIYRGNTEAFF
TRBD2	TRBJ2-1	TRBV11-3	TGTGCCAGCAGCTCCAGGCGGGGAGGGCCGAATGAGCAGTTCTTC	CASSSRRGGPNEQFF
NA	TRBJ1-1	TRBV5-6	TGTGCCAGCAGCTCGACAGTAATGAACACTGAAGCTTTCTTT	CASSSTVMNTEAFF
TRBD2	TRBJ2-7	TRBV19	TGTGCCAGTAGTAGTAGCGGGAGGGGCGCCTACGAGCAGTACTTC	CASSSSGRGAYEQYF
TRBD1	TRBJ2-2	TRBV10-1	TGCGCCAGCAGTACTACAGGGGGCGTCGGCACCGGGGAGCTGTTTTTT	CASSTTGGVGTGELFF
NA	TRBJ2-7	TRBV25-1	TGTGCCAGCAGTAAAGCAGGGATCATCTACGAGCAGTACTTC	CASSKAGIIYEQYF
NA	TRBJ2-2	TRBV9	TGTGCCAGCAGCGTAGCTTTGATTAACACCGGGGAGCTGTTTTTT	CASSVALINTGELFF